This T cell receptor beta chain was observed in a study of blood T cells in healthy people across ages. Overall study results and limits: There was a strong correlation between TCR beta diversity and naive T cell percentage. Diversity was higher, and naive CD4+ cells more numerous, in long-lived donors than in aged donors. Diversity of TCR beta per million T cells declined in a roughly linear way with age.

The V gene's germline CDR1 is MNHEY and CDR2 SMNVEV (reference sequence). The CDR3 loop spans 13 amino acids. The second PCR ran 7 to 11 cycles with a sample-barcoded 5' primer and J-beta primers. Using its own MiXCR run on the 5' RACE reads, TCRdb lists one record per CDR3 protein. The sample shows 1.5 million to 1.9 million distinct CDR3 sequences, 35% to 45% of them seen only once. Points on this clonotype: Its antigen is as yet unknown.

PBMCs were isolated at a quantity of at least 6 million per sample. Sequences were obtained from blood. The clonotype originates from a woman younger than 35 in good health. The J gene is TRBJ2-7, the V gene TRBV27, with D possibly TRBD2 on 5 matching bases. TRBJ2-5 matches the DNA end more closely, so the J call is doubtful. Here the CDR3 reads CASSGERRETQYF. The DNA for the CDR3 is TGTGCCAGCAGTGGGGAGAGGAGGGAGACCCAGTACTTC.